The clone carrying this T cell receptor (beta chain) was observed a handful of times. What it recognizes is unknown. Trimming left V 4 bases short and J 4 bases short, with 14 bases between. CDR3 length equals 14 residues. Germline values: CDR1 SGHRS, CDR2 YFSETQ. The CDR3 regions of TCR beta were amplified from RNA transcripts. HTBI primers were the set used in a first-round RT-PCR of the TCR CDR3. TCRdb used MiXCR to reprocess the multiplex PCR reads, holding one entry per CDR3 protein. The data contain around 290,000 distinct CDR3 sequences, about 15% of them singletons. The data were taken from a study of T cells in Graves' hyperthyroidism and ophthalmopathy. Patients with ophthalmopathy all had a Clinical Activity Score of at least 3, a NOSPECS grade of at least 4 and duration under 3 months. Patients with uncontrolled infections, other autoimmune diseases, pregnancy or lactation were excluded.

Study-wide results and limits: Most clonotypes expanded in the thyroid (above 0.001) were also present in blood. Classification by a 13 V-J model distinguished ophthalmopathy from stable hyperthyroidism.

Sequencing used blood. V usage is TRBV5-1 and J usage is TRBJ1-1; a possible D gene is TRBD1 (5 bases). The sequence was obtained from a woman aged 55 to 70 with Graves' ophthalmopathy. The CDR3 DNA is TGCGCCAGCAGCCGGGCAGAGGGACCCACTGAAGCTTTCTTT. Translating gives CASSRAEGPTEAFF.